The T cell receptor (beta chain) under discussion was sequenced for a study of blood T cells in healthy people across ages. Primers used in a second PCR of about 6 to 11 cycles were a sample-barcoded 5' primer and a J-beta primer mix. The template-switch adaptor, which had 12 random nucleotides, put a tag on each cDNA molecule. TCRdb analysed the 5' RACE reads with MiXCR anew, one entry per CDR3 protein. This sample carries 550,000 to 600,000 distinct CDR3 sequences, 27% of them seen once, and the ten largest clones take 15% to 20%. The count of this clonotype is one. The V and J ends lost 5 bases and 3 bases, in that order; junction bases with no gene match: 10. Per the germline V gene, CDR1 is SGHTA and CDR2 is FQGTGA. CDR3 length: 16 amino acids. The authors drew about 9.9 milliliters of peripheral blood from each donor.

This TCR came from a woman in her 70s in good health. The sample consisted of blood. This chain joins TRBV7-3 and TRBJ2-3; 8 nucleotides line up with TRBD2. CDR3 region: CASSEVRGVSTDTQYF. CDR3 in DNA: TGTGCCAGCAGCGAAGTGCGGGGGGTCAGTACAGATACGCAGTATTTT.